A selection of T cell receptor beta chains follows, all from one sample in a study of blood T cell repertoires in COVID-19. Clones were read by immunoSEQ multiplex PCR, and TCRdb kept only the in-frame ones, dropping some. Among over 120,000 clones, over 70% were seen once, and the ten largest hold 1.7%. The sample was peripheral blood. The receptors originated from a woman aged 50 to 60 with acute or convalescent COVID-19. CDR3s include the opening cysteine and the closing phenylalanine or tryptophan. The D gene is left open where the match is weak. Clone size is stated in some rows and not others, as once, few, many or a class when expanded.

v_call: TRBV5-8
d_call: TRBD1
clone_size: NA
j_call: TRBJ1-1
cdr3_aa: CASSPGWTGPTEAFF
cdr3_nt: TGTGCCAGCAGCCCGGGTTGGACAGGGCCCACTGAAGCTTTCTTT

v_call: TRBV12-3/TRBV12-4
d_call: NA
clone_size: NA
j_call: TRBJ1-2
cdr3_aa: CASTTPGYGYTF
cdr3_nt: TGTGCCAGCACTACACCGGGCTATGGCTACACCTTC

v_call: TRBV27
d_call: NA
clone_size: NA
j_call: TRBJ1-1
cdr3_aa: CASSSRVGNTEAFF
cdr3_nt: TGTGCCAGCAGTTCCAGGGTGGGTAACACTGAAGCTTTCTTT

v_call: TRBV25-1
d_call: NA
clone_size: NA
j_call: TRBJ2-2
cdr3_aa: CASNYGNTGELFF
cdr3_nt: TGTGCCAGCAACTACGGAAACACCGGGGAGCTGTTTTTT

v_call: TRBV6-5
d_call: NA
clone_size: once
j_call: TRBJ1-1
cdr3_aa: CASSYGGSTEAFF
cdr3_nt: TGTGCCAGCAGTTATGGGGGGAGCACTGAAGCTTTCTTT

v_call: TRBV7-9
d_call: TRBD1
clone_size: few
j_call: TRBJ2-5
cdr3_aa: CASSTGGYDETQYF
cdr3_nt: TGTGCCAGCAGCACAGGGGGCTATGACGAGACCCAGTACTTC

v_call: TRBV4-1
d_call: NA
clone_size: few
j_call: TRBJ1-6
cdr3_aa: CASSLSGVPRNSPLHF
cdr3_nt: TGCGCCAGCAGCCTGTCCGGGGTCCCTCGTAATTCACCCCTCCACTTT

v_call: TRBV15
d_call: NA
clone_size: NA
j_call: TRBJ1-4
cdr3_aa: CATSRSLKGEKLFF
cdr3_nt: TGTGCCACCAGCAGATCACTGAAGGGGGAAAAACTGTTTTTT

v_call: TRBV19
d_call: NA
clone_size: NA
j_call: TRBJ1-5
cdr3_aa: CASSIRDNQPQHF
cdr3_nt: TGTGCCAGTAGTATCAGGGATAATCAGCCCCAGCATTTT

v_call: TRBV4-2
d_call: NA
clone_size: NA
j_call: TRBJ1-4
cdr3_aa: CASSQERAGNEKLFF
cdr3_nt: TGTGCCAGCAGCCAAGAAAGGGCAGGGAATGAAAAACTGTTTTTT

v_call: TRBV6-1
d_call: TRBD1
clone_size: NA
j_call: TRBJ1-5
cdr3_aa: CASSGQTGFSNQPQHF
cdr3_nt: TGTGCCAGCAGTGGCCAGACAGGGTTTAGCAATCAGCCCCAGCATTTT

v_call: TRBV24-1
d_call: TRBD2
clone_size: NA
j_call: TRBJ2-1
cdr3_aa: CATGSGASYNEQFF
cdr3_nt: TGTGCCACCGGGAGCGGGGCCTCCTACAATGAGCAGTTCTTC

v_call: TRBV27
d_call: TRBD1
clone_size: NA
j_call: TRBJ2-1
cdr3_aa: CASSLIYDRANEQFF
cdr3_nt: TGTGCCAGCAGTCTTATTTATGACAGGGCCAATGAGCAGTTCTTC

v_call: TRBV25-1
d_call: TRBD2
clone_size: NA
j_call: TRBJ2-3
cdr3_aa: CASSYGTSSTDTQYF
cdr3_nt: TGTGCCAGCAGTTATGGGACTAGCAGCACAGATACGCAGTATTTT

v_call: TRBV25-1
d_call: TRBD1
clone_size: NA
j_call: TRBJ1-5
cdr3_aa: CASSPRGQGKDQPQHF
cdr3_nt: TGTGCCAGCAGTCCTCGAGGACAGGGTAAGGATCAGCCCCAGCATTTT

v_call: TRBV2
d_call: TRBD1
clone_size: NA
j_call: TRBJ2-2
cdr3_aa: CASSELGGAEGLFF
cdr3_nt: TGTGCCAGCAGTGAATTAGGGGGCGCCGAGGGGCTGTTTTTT

v_call: TRBV9
d_call: NA
clone_size: once
j_call: TRBJ2-1
cdr3_aa: CASSASRNEQFF
cdr3_nt: TGTGCCAGCAGTGCCTCTAGGAATGAGCAGTTCTTC

v_call: TRBV6-1
d_call: NA
clone_size: NA
j_call: TRBJ1-6
cdr3_aa: CASSEAGGNSPLHF
cdr3_nt: TGTGCCAGCAGTGAAGCGGGCGGGAATTCACCCCTCCACTTT

v_call: TRBV19
d_call: NA
clone_size: NA
j_call: TRBJ1-2
cdr3_aa: CASSPLIRARNYGYTF
cdr3_nt: TGTGCCAGTAGCCCTCTTATCAGGGCCCGAAACTATGGCTACACCTTC

v_call: TRBV9
d_call: TRBD2
clone_size: NA
j_call: TRBJ2-1
cdr3_aa: CASSVSGKLDEQFF
cdr3_nt: TGTGCCAGCAGCGTTAGCGGGAAATTGGATGAGCAGTTCTTC

v_call: TRBV11-2
d_call: NA
clone_size: once
j_call: TRBJ2-7
cdr3_aa: CASSPQPEVGGEQYF
cdr3_nt: TGTGCCAGCAGCCCCCAGCCGGAGGTCGGGGGCGAGCAGTACTTC

v_call: TRBV19
d_call: NA
clone_size: NA
j_call: TRBJ1-1
cdr3_aa: CASSGVYGNTEAFF
cdr3_nt: TGTGCCAGTAGCGGGGTGTACGGGAACACTGAAGCTTTCTTT

v_call: TRBV29-1
d_call: NA
clone_size: NA
j_call: TRBJ2-1
cdr3_aa: CSVEAGARAYNEQFF
cdr3_nt: TGCAGCGTTGAAGCGGGAGCAAGGGCGTACAATGAGCAGTTCTTC

v_call: TRBV20-1
d_call: TRBD2
clone_size: NA
j_call: TRBJ2-5
cdr3_aa: CSASSAGGQETQYF
cdr3_nt: TGCAGTGCTAGTTCCGCGGGGGGGCAGGAGACCCAGTACTTC

v_call: TRBV18
d_call: NA
clone_size: NA
j_call: TRBJ2-6
cdr3_aa: CASSPRSMGANVLTF
cdr3_nt: TGTGCCAGCTCACCACGAAGCATGGGGGCCAACGTCCTGACTTTC

v_call: TRBV29-1
d_call: TRBD1
clone_size: NA
j_call: TRBJ1-4
cdr3_aa: CSVEDQQGSEKLFF
cdr3_nt: TGCAGCGTTGAAGATCAACAGGGGTCTGAAAAACTGTTTTTT

v_call: TRBV6-5
d_call: TRBD2
clone_size: NA
j_call: TRBJ2-3
cdr3_aa: CASSSRTSGSTYTQYF
cdr3_nt: TGTGCCAGCAGTTCCCGTACTAGCGGGAGTACGTATACGCAGTATTTT

v_call: TRBV29-1
d_call: TRBD2
clone_size: NA
j_call: TRBJ2-3
cdr3_aa: CSAGTSGTDTQYF
cdr3_nt: TGCAGCGCCGGGACTAGCGGCACAGATACGCAGTATTTT

v_call: TRBV6-5
d_call: TRBD1
clone_size: NA
j_call: TRBJ1-5
cdr3_aa: CASSFGQGSNQPQHF
cdr3_nt: TGTGCCAGCAGTTTCGGACAGGGTAGCAATCAGCCCCAGCATTTT

v_call: TRBV4-2
d_call: TRBD2
clone_size: NA
j_call: TRBJ2-5
cdr3_aa: CASSQDRFVVGGAGETQYF
cdr3_nt: TGTGCCAGCAGCCAAGATCGGTTCGTCGTCGGGGGGGCCGGGGAGACCCAGTACTTC

v_call: TRBV9
d_call: TRBD1
clone_size: NA
j_call: TRBJ2-7
cdr3_aa: CASSPGQGHYEQYF
cdr3_nt: TGTGCCAGCAGCCCCGGACAGGGGCATTACGAGCAGTACTTC

v_call: TRBV2
d_call: NA
clone_size: NA
j_call: TRBJ1-2
cdr3_aa: CASRTGSNYGYTF
cdr3_nt: TGTGCCAGCAGGACAGGATCCAACTATGGCTACACCTTC

v_call: TRBV19
d_call: TRBD1
clone_size: NA
j_call: TRBJ1-5
cdr3_aa: CASSIEPGQGSQPQHF
cdr3_nt: TGTGCCAGTAGTATAGAGCCTGGACAGGGCAGCCAGCCCCAGCATTTT

v_call: TRBV20-1
d_call: NA
clone_size: NA
j_call: TRBJ1-1
cdr3_aa: CSPTSGHEAFF
cdr3_nt: TGCAGTCCCACGTCGGGTCATGAAGCTTTCTTT

v_call: TRBV10-3
d_call: NA
clone_size: NA
j_call: TRBJ2-3
cdr3_aa: CAISESFVLRKGRQGDTQYF
cdr3_nt: TGTGCCATCAGTGAGTCGTTCGTTCTTCGGAAGGGGAGGCAGGGAGATACGCAGTATTTT

v_call: TRBV13
d_call: NA
clone_size: NA
j_call: TRBJ1-1
cdr3_aa: CASSFFLVGLTEAFF
cdr3_nt: TGTGCCAGCAGCTTTTTTTTGGTGGGGCTGACTGAAGCTTTCTTT

v_call: TRBV4-2
d_call: NA
clone_size: NA
j_call: TRBJ2-1
cdr3_aa: CASSQESFSYNEQFF
cdr3_nt: TGTGCCAGCAGCCAAGAATCCTTCTCCTACAATGAGCAGTTCTTC

v_call: TRBV5-1
d_call: NA
clone_size: NA
j_call: TRBJ1-4
cdr3_aa: CASSFISQGDEKLFF
cdr3_nt: TGCGCCAGCAGCTTTATCTCCCAGGGTGATGAAAAACTGTTTTTT

v_call: TRBV6-5
d_call: TRBD1
clone_size: once
j_call: TRBJ2-7
cdr3_aa: CASSRTGQGPYEQYF
cdr3_nt: TGTGCCAGCAGCCGAACCGGACAGGGGCCCTACGAGCAGTACTTC

v_call: TRBV24-1
d_call: TRBD1
clone_size: NA
j_call: TRBJ1-1
cdr3_aa: CATSDSRTGALGAFF
cdr3_nt: TGTGCCACCAGTGATTCCCGGACAGGGGCTCTTGGGGCTTTCTTT

v_call: TRBV3-1/TRBV3-2
d_call: NA
clone_size: NA
j_call: TRBJ2-7
cdr3_aa: CASSRSQVRDEQYF
cdr3_nt: TGTGCCAGCAGCCGTTCCCAGGTACGCGACGAGCAGTACTTC

v_call: TRBV9
d_call: NA
clone_size: NA
j_call: TRBJ2-6
cdr3_aa: CASSTTQGRSGANVLTF
cdr3_nt: TGTGCCAGCAGCACTACTCAGGGGCGCTCTGGGGCCAACGTCCTGACTTTC

v_call: TRBV7-2
d_call: TRBD2
clone_size: NA
j_call: TRBJ2-7
cdr3_aa: CASSLAFTSGVNEQYF
cdr3_nt: TGTGCCAGCAGCTTAGCTTTCACTAGCGGGGTTAACGAGCAGTACTTC

v_call: TRBV11-2
d_call: TRBD1
clone_size: NA
j_call: TRBJ1-1
cdr3_aa: CASSFQGANTEAFF
cdr3_nt: TGTGCCAGCAGCTTCCAGGGGGCGAACACTGAAGCTTTCTTT

v_call: TRBV19
d_call: NA
clone_size: few
j_call: TRBJ1-5
cdr3_aa: CASSVVGGQPQHF
cdr3_nt: TGTGCCAGTAGTGTAGTAGGAGGGCAGCCCCAGCATTTT

v_call: TRBV5-4
d_call: TRBD1
clone_size: few
j_call: TRBJ2-3
cdr3_aa: CASSLVQGARDTQYF
cdr3_nt: TGTGCCAGCAGCTTGGTCCAGGGGGCTAGAGATACGCAGTATTTT

v_call: TRBV9
d_call: TRBD2
clone_size: NA
j_call: TRBJ2-2
cdr3_aa: CASSVVGGGNTGELFF
cdr3_nt: TGTGCCAGCAGCGTAGTGGGCGGGGGTAACACCGGGGAGCTGTTTTTT

v_call: TRBV9
d_call: NA
clone_size: NA
j_call: TRBJ2-2
cdr3_aa: CASSVAQEQNTGELFF
cdr3_nt: TGTGCCAGCAGCGTAGCCCAGGAACAGAACACCGGGGAGCTGTTTTTT

v_call: TRBV7-9
d_call: TRBD1
clone_size: NA
j_call: TRBJ1-5
cdr3_aa: CASSGTGVQPQHF
cdr3_nt: TGTGCCTCCTCCGGGACAGGGGTGCAGCCCCAGCATTTT

v_call: TRBV7-2
d_call: NA
clone_size: NA
j_call: TRBJ1-5
cdr3_aa: CASSPHQGGNNQPQHF
cdr3_nt: TGTGCCAGCAGCCCTCACCAAGGGGGAAACAATCAGCCCCAGCATTTT

v_call: TRBV10-1
d_call: NA
clone_size: NA
j_call: TRBJ1-3
cdr3_aa: CASLLRSGNTIYF
cdr3_nt: TGCGCCAGCCTTCTACGTTCTGGAAACACCATATATTTT

v_call: TRBV18
d_call: TRBD2
clone_size: NA
j_call: TRBJ2-5
cdr3_aa: CASSPPGRAGETQYF
cdr3_nt: TGTGCCAGCTCACCACCCGGGAGGGCCGGGGAGACCCAGTACTTC

v_call: TRBV19
d_call: TRBD2
clone_size: few
j_call: TRBJ2-3
cdr3_aa: CASSIILSGGPSDTQYF
cdr3_nt: TGTGCCAGTAGTATTATACTAAGCGGGGGGCCATCAGATACGCAGTATTTT

v_call: TRBV7-9
d_call: NA
clone_size: NA
j_call: TRBJ1-3
cdr3_aa: CASSMNRRGTIYF
cdr3_nt: TGTGCCAGCAGTATGAACCGAAGGGGCACCATATATTTT

v_call: TRBV25-1
d_call: NA
clone_size: NA
j_call: TRBJ1-3
cdr3_aa: CASSEPVTTGWSGNTIYF
cdr3_nt: TGTGCCAGCAGTGAACCTGTCACAACAGGGTGGTCCGGAAACACCATATATTTT